This T cell receptor beta chain was sequenced during a study of immune characterization of retroperitoneal liposarcoma (dated by TCRdb to about 2019). Libraries were prepared through PCR. Sequencing instrument: NextSeq 500. TCRdb's own reprocessing of the public reads used fastp at Q25 and MiXCR and kept productive beta chains. Every distinct CDR3 protein forms one entry, paired with its most common genes and DNA. The sample table records 2,000 to 2,500 distinct CDR3 sequences; approximately 50% of these occur just once. The top ten clones comprise around half of the sample. Sequenced: tumor tissue. These receptors were collected from a female donor with retroperitoneal liposarcoma.

The chain couples TRBV6-1 to TRBJ1-6; D unresolved. Between the trimmed V and J ends, which lost 5 bases and 8 bases, there was a span of 7 bases. The germline V gene encodes CDR1 MNHNS and CDR2 SASEGT. The CDR3 is made up of 12 amino acids. The CDR3 DNA follows: TGTGCCAGCAGTTCCGGAGATTCACCCCTCCACTTT. It translates to CASSSGDSPLHF.